Here is one T cell receptor beta chain with its context. What it binds is unknown. This sample was taken from a study of shared clonotypes between healthy human individuals. Replicate PCRs from sorted subsets contained approximately 190 ng DNA, which is around 30,000 T cell genomes. Assay: immunoSEQ multiplex PCR; the TCRdb copy retains only in-frame clones and omits some. Among about 550,000 clones listed, over 95% were seen once. Study-wide results and caveats: Of the naive CD4 clonotypes, approximately 5% were shared across a few donors.

Naive CD8 cells comprised CD45RO-negative, CCR7-positively selected cells, excluding terminally differentiated effector memory CD45RA+ cells. Germline trimming cut 3 bases from V and 0 bases from J; bases unmatched to any gene: 11. Germline CDR1 SGDLS, CDR2 YYNGEE. The CDR3 length is 18 residues. The chain couples TRBV9 to TRBJ1-3, with TRBD1 matching over 8 bases. The source of this sequence is a woman aged 25 to 39 in good health. The specimen was naive CD8+ T cells sorted from blood. The DNA for the CDR3 is TGTGCCAGCAGCGGAAACGACAGGGGCCTCTTCTCTGGAAACACCATATATTTT. Translating it yields CASSGNDRGLFSGNTIYF.